The next 18 T cell receptor beta chains were all read from a single sample in a study of neurological immune-mediated disorders (dated by TCRdb to about 2019). Libraries were made using 5' RACE. These reads were obtained on an Illumina HiSeq 2500. Through fastp at Q25 and MiXCR, TCRdb rebuilt clones from the public reads, retaining in-frame beta chains. Records with the same CDR3 protein are collapsed into one entry carrying the most frequent genes and DNA. For this sample there are over 45,000 distinct CDR3 sequences; 3% to 3.5% appear just once. About 15% of the sample goes to the ten largest clones. The specimen sequenced was PBMCs. The receptors derive from a woman aged 45 to 65 with multiple sclerosis.

The rearrangement joins TRBV4-1 to TRBJ1-3; TRBD1 matches 11 bases. Per germline, CDR1 MGHRA and CDR2 YSYEKL. V shed 5 bases and J 12 bases; nucleotides not matched to a gene: 9. CDR3 length equals 14 residues. The CDR3 region is CASSARTGGKNIYF. The CDR3 nucleotides read TGCGCCAGCAGCGCGCGGACAGGGGGCAAAAACATATATTTT.

This clonotype was seen at least ten times. J is TRBJ1-2 and V is TRBV27; no clear D. Germline V gene data show CDR1 as MNHEY and CDR2 as SMNVEV (reference sequence). V lost 4 bases, J lost 4 bases, and 16 bases lay in between. The CDR3 spans 15 residues. The CDR3 DNA reads TGTGCCAGCAGTTCATACCCAGGAGTAGGCTATGGCTACACCTTC. Protein sequence: CASSSYPGVGYGYTF.

Many counts were recorded for this clonotype. DNA of the CDR3: TGTGCCAGCAGCTCCCGGGACAGGGGGAGCTCCTACGAGCAGTACTTC. Its translation is CASSSRDRGSSYEQYF. The genes are TRBV7-8 and TRBJ2-7, with 11 bases aligning to TRBD1. The germline V gene encodes CDR1 SGHVS and CDR2 FQNEAQ. Losses at the gene ends were 4 bases for V and 0 bases for J; bases not matched to a gene: 5. The CDR3 consists of 16 residues.

This clonotype was observed at least ten times. The chain is built from TRBV5-1 and TRBJ2-3; D perhaps matches TRBD2 (5 bases). Germline loops: CDR1 SGHRS, CDR2 YFSETQ. V lost 3 bases, J lost 0 bases, and 17 bases lay in between. The length of the CDR3 is 17 residues. In DNA form, the CDR3 reads TGCGCCAGCAGCTCCGCTGACGGGATGTCTAGCACAGATACGCAGTATTTT. This codes for CASSSADGMSSTDTQYF.

In this sample, this clonotype turned up a few times. The chain carries TRBV6-1 and TRBJ2-7; the match to TRBD2 covers 11 bases. J lost 7 bases, V lost 2 bases, and 10 bases had no gene match. The CDR3 spans 16 residues. Germline V lookup: CDR1 MNHNS, CDR2 SASEGT. CDR3: CASSEKLAGGPREQYF. The DNA for the CDR3 is TGTGCCAGCAGTGAAAAGTTAGCGGGAGGGCCTCGGGAGCAGTACTTC.

This clonotype was counted many times. The V call is TRBV20-1, the J call TRBJ2-5; either TRBD1 or TRBD2 may fit D (5 bases each). CDR1 DFQATT and CDR2 SNEGSKA come from the germline V gene (reference sequence). This CDR3 comprises 15 residues. The V and J ends lost 4 bases and 1 base respectively, with 16 bases between them. CDR3 nucleotides: TGCAGTGCTAACCAACCGGGACCCAGCCAAGAGACCCAGTACTTC. It is translated as CSANQPGPSQETQYF.

This clonotype came up many times. V gene TRBV28 combines with J gene TRBJ1-5; D is possibly TRBD1 (5 bases). Per the germline V gene, CDR1 is MDHEN and CDR2 is SYDVKM. V was shortened by 5 bases and J by 5 bases, with 22 bases between the two germline ends. This CDR3 has 17 residues. The CDR3 loop is CASSPLSGRDRDQPQHF. The CDR3 DNA sequence: TGTGCCAGCAGTCCACTCTCCGGGCGGGACCGGGATCAGCCCCAGCATTTT.

This clonotype appeared many times. This chain joins TRBV29-1 and TRBJ2-5, with D perhaps matching TRBD2 (6 bases). Germline V gene data show CDR1 as SQVTM and CDR2 as ANQGSEA. The CDR3 runs 15 residues. Trimming stripped 2 bases from V and 5 bases from J, with 18 bases between. As DNA, the CDR3 is TGCAGCGTTGAATTGTTTCCCGGGGGTGAGGAGACCCAGTACTTC. It encodes CSVELFPGGEETQYF.

Ten or more counts support this clonotype. The rearrangement uses TRBV20-1 and TRBJ2-2; D possibly corresponds to TRBD2 (5 bases). Germline V gives CDR1 DFQATT, CDR2 SNEGSKA (reference sequence). This CDR3 spans 15 amino acids. The V gene lost 3 bases and the J gene lost 4 bases, with 15 bases spanning the gap. This chain's CDR3 is CSARPQEAGTGELFF. CDR3 nucleotides: TGCAGTGCTAGGCCCCAGGAGGCCGGCACCGGGGAGCTGTTTTTT.

This clonotype was detected ten times or more. CDR3 DNA sequence: TGCGCCAGCAGCTTGGATGCAGGACCGGGCACCCAGTACTTC. As protein: CASSLDAGPGTQYF. This chain links TRBV5-1 with TRBJ2-5; no firm D call. The CDR3 runs to 14 residues. Germline CDR1 SGHRS, CDR2 YFSETQ. V was trimmed by 0 bases and J by 8 bases, leaving 14 bases between them.

This clonotype was recorded many times. J is TRBJ1-1 and V is TRBV15; a possible D gene is TRBD1 (6 bases). The CDR3 has 13 amino acids. Deletions cut 1 base from V and 8 bases from J, with 11 bases between. CDR1 and CDR2 (germline): LNHNV, YYDKDF (reference sequence). Written as DNA, the CDR3 is TGTGCCACCAGCAGAGCCCAGACAGGCGAAGCTTTCTTT. This encodes CATSRAQTGEAFF.

This clonotype was observed many times. The V and J genes are TRBV7-9 and TRBJ2-1, with 12 nucleotides matching TRBD2. V shed 2 bases and J 2 bases; nucleotides not matched to a gene: 1. In germline, CDR1 is SEHNR, CDR2 FQNEAQ (reference sequence). The CDR3 runs 16 residues. The CDR3 DNA reads TGTGCCAGCAGCTTATCTAGCGGGAGGGCCTACAATGAGCAGTTCTTC. It encodes CASSLSSGRAYNEQFF.

This clonotype has at least ten counts. The J gene is TRBJ1-1, the V gene TRBV5-6; unclear D gene. CDR1 and CDR2 from the germline V gene are SGHDT and YYEEEE. Trimming cost V 4 bases and J 0 bases, with 13 bases left between them. The CDR3 sequence is 15 residues long. The CDR3 DNA reads as TGTGCCAGCAGCCTAAGCGGGTACCTGAACACTGAAGCTTTCTTT. Amino acids: CASSLSGYLNTEAFF. Looking up the rest from reference TRBV5-6 and TRBJ1-1 gives the full variable domain: DAGVTQSPTHLIKTRGQQVTLRCSPKSGHDTVSWYQQALGQGPQFIFQYYEEEERQRGNFPDRFSGHQFPNYSSELNVNALLLGDSALYLCASSLSGYLNTEAFFGQGTRLTVV.

At least ten counts were recorded for this clonotype. The chain employs TRBV12-3 or TRBV12-4 and TRBJ2-7; no reliable D call. The CDR3 loop spans 13 amino acids. V shed 6 bases and J shed 1 base, with 10 bases lying between them. As DNA, the CDR3 is TGTGCCAGCAGCCCGGGTTTATCCTACGAGCAGTACGTC. Its translation is CASSPGLSYEQYV.

This clonotype showed up many times. The chain is built from TRBV7-8 and TRBJ2-4; 7 positions agree with TRBD2. J was trimmed by 1 base and V by 3 bases; bases with no gene match: 0. Germline CDR1 reads SGHVS; CDR2 reads FQNEAQ. The CDR3 spans 14 residues. The CDR3 region is CASSLRGAKNIQYF. The CDR3 coding sequence is TGTGCCAGCAGCTTGCGGGGGGCCAAAAACATTCAGTACTTC.

Note on this clonotype: With a much larger clone just one base away, this may be a read error. This CDR3 reads CASSPQTGTTGKTIYF. As DNA, the CDR3 is TGTGCCAGCAGCCCGCAGACAGGGACAACTGGAAAAACCATATATTTT. This chain links TRBV7-9 with TRBJ1-3, with 7 nucleotides matching TRBD1. CDR3 length: 16 amino acids. Germline CDR1 SEHNR, CDR2 FQNEAQ (reference sequence).

This clonotype was counted at least ten times. This chain joins TRBV12-3 or TRBV12-4 and TRBJ1-4; 9 nucleotides align to TRBD1. The CDR3 covers 16 residues. The V and J ends lost 4 bases and 3 bases, in that order; junction bases with no gene match: 6. CDR3 DNA sequence: TGTGCCAGCAGTTCCCGGGACAGGGTGGCTAATGAAAAACTGTTTTTT. As protein: CASSSRDRVANEKLFF.

This clonotype was found many times. The V gene is TRBV12-3 or TRBV12-4, the J gene TRBJ1-5; D unresolved. The CDR3 has 14 amino acids. The ends were cut back, 3 bases at V and 0 bases at J, with 6 bases in the middle. The CDR3 region is CASSLVYSNQPQHF. The CDR3 DNA sequence: TGTGCCAGCAGTTTGGTATATAGCAATCAGCCCCAGCATTTT.